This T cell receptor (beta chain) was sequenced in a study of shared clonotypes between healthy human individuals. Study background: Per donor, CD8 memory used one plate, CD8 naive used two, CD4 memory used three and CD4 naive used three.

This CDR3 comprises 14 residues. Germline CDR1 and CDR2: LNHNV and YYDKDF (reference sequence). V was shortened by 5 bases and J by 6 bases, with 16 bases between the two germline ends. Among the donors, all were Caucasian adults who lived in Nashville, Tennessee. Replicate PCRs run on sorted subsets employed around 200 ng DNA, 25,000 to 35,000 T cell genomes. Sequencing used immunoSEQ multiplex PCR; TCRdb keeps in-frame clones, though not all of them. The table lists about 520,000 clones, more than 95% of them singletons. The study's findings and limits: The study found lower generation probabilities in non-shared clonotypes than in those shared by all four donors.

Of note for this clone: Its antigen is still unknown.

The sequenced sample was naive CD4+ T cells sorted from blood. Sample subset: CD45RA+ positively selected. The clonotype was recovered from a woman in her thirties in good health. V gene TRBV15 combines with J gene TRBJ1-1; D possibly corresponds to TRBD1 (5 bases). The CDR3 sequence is CATSEQAGISEAFF. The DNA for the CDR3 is TGTGCCACCAGCGAACAGGCAGGAATTTCTGAAGCTTTCTTT.